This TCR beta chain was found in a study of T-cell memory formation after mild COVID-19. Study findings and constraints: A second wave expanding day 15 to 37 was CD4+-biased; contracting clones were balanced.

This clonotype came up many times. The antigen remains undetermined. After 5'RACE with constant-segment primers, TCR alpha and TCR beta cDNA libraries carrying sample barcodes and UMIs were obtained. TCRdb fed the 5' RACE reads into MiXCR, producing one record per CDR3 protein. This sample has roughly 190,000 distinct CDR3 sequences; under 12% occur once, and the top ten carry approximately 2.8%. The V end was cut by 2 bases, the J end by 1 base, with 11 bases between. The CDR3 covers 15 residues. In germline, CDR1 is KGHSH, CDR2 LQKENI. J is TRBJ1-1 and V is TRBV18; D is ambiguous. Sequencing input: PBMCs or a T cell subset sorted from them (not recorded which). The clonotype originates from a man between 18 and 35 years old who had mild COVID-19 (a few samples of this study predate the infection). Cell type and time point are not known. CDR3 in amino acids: CASSPRSQRNTEAFF. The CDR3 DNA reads TGTGCCAGCTCACCAAGGTCACAGCGGAACACTGAAGCTTTCTTT.